This TCR beta chain was identified during a study of T-cell memory formation after mild COVID-19. On the study more broadly: TCR clusters mostly belonged to single donors.

This clonotype was detected only a few times. What it binds is unknown. General study results and limits: A second wave of clones peaked on day 37, and their SARS-CoV-2 specificity went unconfirmed. Several responding clones turned up in pre-infection memory, indicating that cross-reactive memory may have taken part. Researchers report contracting CD4+ clones mostly in CM and EM, with CD8+ clones in EMRA.

One entry per CDR3 protein results from TCRdb running MiXCR on the 5' RACE reads. The sample has almost 350,000 distinct CDR3 sequences; 20% to 25% are singletons. V lost 3 bases, J lost 7 bases, and 11 bases lay in between. CDR1 and CDR2 from the germline V gene are SGDLS and YYNGEE. The CDR3 totals 14 residues. The receptor's source is a man aged 18 to 29 who had mild COVID-19 (a few samples of this study predate the infection). Cell type and time point are not known. The source material was PBMCs or a T cell subset sorted from them (not recorded which). The chain uses TRBV9 and TRBJ1-6; D may be TRBD1 (5 bases). CDR3 nucleotides: TGTGCCAGCAGCGCCCCGGGACGGAATTCACCCCTCCACTTT. Its protein is CASSAPGRNSPLHF.